The rows below give T cell receptor beta chains drawn from one sample of a study of naive and memory T cell subsets. MiXCR, applied by TCRdb to the UMI-ligation and nested PCR reads, yields one record per CDR3 protein. The data contain around 110,000 distinct CDR3 sequences, just over 35% of them singletons. Sequenced input: central memory CD4+ T cells from blood. These receptors all stem from a human donor in good health. Each CDR3 is given with its conserved first and last residue. Each record gives: clone size, J gene, D gene, V gene, CDR3 DNA, CDR3 protein. D genes are given only for firm matches. Where a row states a size, it is once, few, many or the class of an expanded clone; other rows omit it.

clone_size: many; j_call: TRBJ2-1; d_call: TRBD2; v_call: TRBV14; cdr3_nt: TGTGCCAGCAGCCTAACTAGCGGGAGTGGTTTTGAGCAGTTCTTC; cdr3_aa: CASSLTSGSGFEQFF
clone_size: -; j_call: TRBJ1-1; d_call: TRBD1; v_call: TRBV15; cdr3_nt: TGTGCCACCAGCAGAGATCAATCGACAGGGTGGACTGAAGCTTTCTTT; cdr3_aa: CATSRDQSTGWTEAFF
clone_size: -; j_call: TRBJ2-3; d_call: TRBD1; v_call: TRBV7-9; cdr3_nt: TGTGCCAGCAGCCCGGACAGGAGCACAGATACGCAGTATTTT; cdr3_aa: CASSPDRSTDTQYF
clone_size: -; j_call: TRBJ2-7; d_call: -; v_call: TRBV29-1; cdr3_nt: TGCAGCGTTGAGACAATGGACGAGCAGTACTTC; cdr3_aa: CSVETMDEQYF
clone_size: -; j_call: TRBJ1-4; d_call: -; v_call: TRBV12-3/TRBV12-4; cdr3_nt: TGTGCCAGCAGTTTAAGGAGGCCAGGCGCGGAAAAACTGTTTTTT; cdr3_aa: CASSLRRPGAEKLFF
clone_size: few; j_call: TRBJ2-2; d_call: -; v_call: TRBV29-1; cdr3_nt: TGCAGCGTTGTTGGGTTCGGCACCGGGGAGCTGTTTTTT; cdr3_aa: CSVVGFGTGELFF
clone_size: -; j_call: TRBJ1-4; d_call: TRBD1; v_call: TRBV30; cdr3_nt: TGTGCCTGGAGTGTACAAGGAACAGGGGGATATGAAAAACTGTTTTTT; cdr3_aa: CAWSVQGTGGYEKLFF
clone_size: -; j_call: TRBJ1-2; d_call: -; v_call: TRBV18; cdr3_nt: TGTGCCAGCTCACCCCGTGGCGGCTATGGCTACACCTTC; cdr3_aa: CASSPRGGYGYTF
clone_size: -; j_call: TRBJ2-1; d_call: TRBD1; v_call: TRBV7-9; cdr3_nt: TGTGCCAGCAGGCCTAACTCGGGACAGGGAAACAATGAGCAGTTCTTC; cdr3_aa: CASRPNSGQGNNEQFF
clone_size: -; j_call: TRBJ1-5; d_call: -; v_call: TRBV12-3/TRBV12-4; cdr3_nt: TGTGCCAGCAGTTTAAGCGGGGGGAGCAATCAGCCCCAGCATTTT; cdr3_aa: CASSLSGGSNQPQHF
clone_size: few; j_call: TRBJ2-3; d_call: TRBD1; v_call: TRBV2; cdr3_nt: TGTGCCAGCAGGGGACAGTCTGGCACAGATACGCAGTATTTT; cdr3_aa: CASRGQSGTDTQYF
clone_size: -; j_call: TRBJ2-3; d_call: -; v_call: TRBV20-1; cdr3_nt: TGCAGTGCTATGGATGGTTTCCGCACAGATACGCAGTATTTT; cdr3_aa: CSAMDGFRTDTQYF
clone_size: few; j_call: TRBJ2-1; d_call: -; v_call: TRBV5-4; cdr3_nt: TGTGCCAGCAGCTTGGGGGGACTTACCAATGAGCAGTTCTTC; cdr3_aa: CASSLGGLTNEQFF
clone_size: -; j_call: TRBJ2-2; d_call: -; v_call: TRBV9; cdr3_nt: TGTGCCAGCAGCGAAGAATACACCGGGGAGCTGTTTTTT; cdr3_aa: CASSEEYTGELFF
clone_size: few; j_call: TRBJ2-1; d_call: -; v_call: TRBV6-2/TRBV6-3; cdr3_nt: TGTGCCAGCAGTTTTATAGCGTCCAATGAGCAGTTCTTC; cdr3_aa: CASSFIASNEQFF
clone_size: few; j_call: TRBJ2-1; d_call: -; v_call: TRBV28; cdr3_nt: TGTGCCAGCAGTTCCCGTCCGGAGCAGTTCTTC; cdr3_aa: CASSSRPEQFF
clone_size: -; j_call: TRBJ2-1; d_call: TRBD2; v_call: TRBV4-1; cdr3_nt: TGCGCCAGCAGCCAGGGGGGTTCTAGCGGGAACTACAATGAGCAGTTCTTC; cdr3_aa: CASSQGGSSGNYNEQFF
clone_size: -; j_call: TRBJ1-5; d_call: -; v_call: TRBV29-1; cdr3_nt: TGCAGCGTTGGGGACGGTAATCAGCCCCAGCATTTT; cdr3_aa: CSVGDGNQPQHF
clone_size: -; j_call: TRBJ1-6; d_call: TRBD1; v_call: TRBV3-1; cdr3_nt: TGTGCCAGCAGCCCACCGACAGGGGGGGTTTTTAATAATTCACCCCTCCACTTT; cdr3_aa: CASSPPTGGVFNNSPLHF
clone_size: few; j_call: TRBJ1-1; d_call: -; v_call: TRBV28; cdr3_nt: TGTGCCAGCAGTTATCCAGGGTCGAACACTGAAGCTTTCTTT; cdr3_aa: CASSYPGSNTEAFF
clone_size: -; j_call: TRBJ2-3; d_call: -; v_call: TRBV29-1; cdr3_nt: TGCAGCGTTGAAAGAACGGGGGCCCGCACAGATACGCAGTATTTT; cdr3_aa: CSVERTGARTDTQYF
clone_size: few; j_call: TRBJ1-3; d_call: TRBD1; v_call: TRBV4-1; cdr3_nt: TGCGCCAGCAGCCAGCGATGGGGACAGGACTCTGGAAACACCATATATTTT; cdr3_aa: CASSQRWGQDSGNTIYF
clone_size: few; j_call: TRBJ2-1; d_call: TRBD2; v_call: TRBV7-2; cdr3_nt: TGTGCCAGCAGCTTCATGACTAGCGGGAGGAATATAAACAATGAGCAGTTCTTC; cdr3_aa: CASSFMTSGRNINNEQFF
clone_size: -; j_call: TRBJ1-1; d_call: -; v_call: TRBV5-1; cdr3_nt: TGCGCCAGCAGCTTGCGAGATACTGAAGCTTTCTTT; cdr3_aa: CASSLRDTEAFF
clone_size: -; j_call: TRBJ1-2; d_call: -; v_call: TRBV12-3/TRBV12-4; cdr3_nt: TGTGCCAGCAGTCTATCTACGGGGGGCTACACCTTC; cdr3_aa: CASSLSTGGYTF